This TCR beta chain was sequenced for a study of T cell repertoires in cytomegalovirus infection. Study-level background: CMV infection plus the matching HLA type was flagged by public TCR beta signatures. General observations from the study: Of the TCR beta families, the public ones yielded a cumulative frequency that identified carriers of CMV plus the relevant HLA.

Regarding this clonotype: What it binds is unknown.

MiXCR, run by TCRdb on the reads, gives a single entry per CDR3 protein. The data contain 90,000 to 120,000 distinct CDR3 sequences, less than 25% of them singletons. Germline loops: CDR1 DFQATT, CDR2 SNEGSKA (reference sequence). J lost 4 bases, V lost 0 bases, and 7 bases had no gene match. The CDR3 sequence is 16 residues long. Input material: CD8+ T cells from PBMCs. This sequence originates from a human donor in good health (CMV status not recorded). Some clones in this sample may be carry-over from other donors' samples. The chain joins TRBV20-1 to TRBJ2-3; 10 bases are shared with TRBD1. The CDR3 DNA reads TGCAGTGCTAGAGACATGACAGGGGGCGGTCCAGATACGCAGTATTTT. Amino acid sequence: CSARDMTGGGPDTQYF.